The clone carrying this T cell receptor beta chain was detected a few times. Its antigen is unknown. The CDR3 consists of 15 residues. V was clipped by 0 bases and J by 0 bases, with 10 bases between them. Germline V CDR1 and CDR2: SGHKS, YYEKEE (reference sequence). This sample was taken from a study of CD8 T cells in ankylosing spondylitis. The study, taken as a whole, reports: Before this, some motif variants had been reported in reactive arthritis synovial fluid and blood. Reportedly, significant enrichment of disease-linked clones occurred in matched ankylosing spondylitis synovial fluid. Seven or eight highly homologous variants made up a TCR beta motif, and this motif appeared characteristic of ankylosing spondylitis blood.

TCRdb recomputed calls from the 5' RACE reads with MiXCR, one row per CDR3 protein. This table has roughly 180,000 distinct CDR3 sequences, about an eighth appearing once. This chain connects TRBV5-5 to TRBJ2-7; D not resolved. The sequence came from a female donor with ankylosing spondylitis or in good health (not recorded which). Sequencing was carried out using blood, either unsorted or a sorted T cell fraction (not recorded which). The CDR3 is CASSLEAWSSYEQYF. Here the CDR3 DNA reads TGTGCCAGCAGCTTGGAGGCCTGGAGCTCCTACGAGCAGTACTTC.